A single sample is the source of the 21 T cell receptor beta chains below, sequenced in a study of T cell repertoires in cytomegalovirus infection. TCRdb independently ran MiXCR on the reads; one entry per CDR3 protein. The sample contains approximately 590,000 distinct CDR3 sequences, around 40% of which appear only once. Which antigens these TCRs recognize remains unknown. The sequencing used cultured PBMCs, collected from culture after CMV antigen stimulation. The receptor set was obtained from a human donor in good health (CMV status not recorded). Some clones in this sample may be carry-over from other donors' samples.

The chain links TRBV20-1 to TRBJ2-3; TRBD2 matches at 7 bases. Germline trimming cut 6 bases from V and 3 bases from J; bases unmatched to any gene: 9. Germline V CDR1 and CDR2: DFQATT, SNEGSKA (reference sequence). The CDR3 loop spans 14 amino acids. In DNA, the CDR3 is TGCAGTGCCTCACTCGGACTAGGGACAGATACGCAGTATTTT. This encodes CSASLGLGTDTQYF.

CDR3 region: CSARLAGNTGELFF. CDR3 coding DNA: TGCAGTGCTAGGCTAGCGGGGAACACCGGGGAGCTGTTTTTT. V is TRBV20-1 and J is TRBJ2-2, with 8 bases matching TRBD2. With V trimmed by 3 bases and J by 1 base, 1 base remained unmatched. Germline assignment: CDR1 DFQATT and CDR2 SNEGSKA (reference sequence). The CDR3 spans 14 residues.

The J gene is TRBJ1-2, the V gene TRBV12-3 or TRBV12-4; 9 nucleotides align to TRBD1. This CDR3 has 16 amino acids. V gave up 5 bases and J gave up 1 base; unmatched junction bases: 8. CDR3 sequence (DNA): TGTGCCAGCAGTCTACCGGGACAGGGCTTTAACTATGGCTACACCTTC. It encodes CASSLPGQGFNYGYTF.

This clonotype has just a few counts. The chain carries TRBV7-8 and TRBJ2-1, with D possibly TRBD2 on 5 matching bases. This CDR3 contains 11 residues. V gave up 3 bases and J gave up 10 bases, with 7 bases separating them. The germline CDR1 and CDR2 sequences are SGHVS and FQNEAQ. DNA of the CDR3: TGTGCCAGCAGCTTGTGGGAGGAGCAGTTCTTC. Translating it yields CASSLWEEQFF.

This clonotype was recorded a few times. The chain combines TRBV4-3 with TRBJ1-2; D is perhaps TRBD1 (5 bases). CDR3 length: 16 residues. V was trimmed by 0 bases and J by 4 bases, leaving 15 bases between them. CDR1 and CDR2 (germline): LGHNA, YSLEER. CDR3 nucleotide sequence: TGCGCCAGCAGCCAAGAACGTACTTGGGGGGGCTATGGCTACACCTTC. Amino acid sequence: CASSQERTWGGYGYTF.

V usage is TRBV7-2 and J usage is TRBJ1-4; 7 nucleotides agree with TRBD1. The ends lost 5 bases at V and 8 bases at J; junction bases unmatched: 26. Germline CDR1 SGHTA, CDR2 FQGNSA. This CDR3 region has 20 residues. The CDR3 DNA follows: TGTGCCAGCAGCCGAATACCACGGCTGGGCCAAGGGGGCAATAAAGAAAAACTGTTTTTT. It yields the protein CASSRIPRLGQGGNKEKLFF.

This chain links TRBV6-1 with TRBJ1-5; 9 bases map to TRBD1. With 8 bases clipped from V and 5 bases from J, the junction kept 7 bases outside the gene matches. The V gene's germline CDR1 is MNHNS and CDR2 SASEGT. This CDR3 has 14 amino acids. The DNA of the CDR3 is TGTGCCAGCTACCGACAGGGGGGGTATCAGCCCCAGCATTTT. Encoded protein: CASYRQGGYQPQHF.

The J gene is TRBJ2-1, the V gene TRBV19; 10 bases fit TRBD2. The CDR3 is made up of 16 amino acids. V lost 3 bases to trimming and J lost 7 bases; unmatched junction nucleotides: 9. The germline gives CDR1 LNHDA, CDR2 SQIVND (reference sequence). The CDR3 protein is CASSMGPSGRRNEQFF. For the CDR3, the DNA is TGTGCCAGTAGTATGGGTCCTAGCGGGAGACGAAATGAGCAGTTCTTC.

The V call is TRBV20-1, the J call TRBJ2-5; 7 bases fit TRBD2. V was clipped by 0 bases and J by 4 bases; unmatched bases: 11. The CDR3 has 16 amino acids. Germline-derived CDR1 and CDR2 are DFQATT and SNEGSKA (reference sequence). The CDR3 sequence is CSARDPWKRTRETQYF. Here the CDR3 DNA reads TGCAGTGCTAGAGACCCGTGGAAAAGGACTAGAGAGACCCAGTACTTC.

This clonotype came up a few times. The chain combines TRBV12-3 or TRBV12-4 with TRBJ1-1, with 7 bases identical to TRBD1. The CDR3 runs to 16 residues. The trim removed 6 bases at V and 6 bases at J, leaving 16 bases unmatched. CDR3 loop: CASRPTTGRKSSEAFF. CDR3 coding DNA: TGTGCCAGCAGACCGACGACAGGGCGAAAAAGTTCTGAAGCTTTCTTT.

This clonotype was seen more than once but under ten times. The chain joins TRBV11-1 to TRBJ2-1, with D possibly being TRBD1 (5 bases). This CDR3 is built from 15 residues. The V gene's germline CDR1 is SGHAT and CDR2 FQDESV (reference sequence). Trimming cost V 3 bases and J 5 bases, with 14 bases left between them. Written as DNA, the CDR3 is TGTGCCAGCAGCTTCCCCCCCTGGGGCGACAATGAGCAGTTCTTC. Its translation is CASSFPPWGDNEQFF.

V usage is TRBV5-1 and J usage is TRBJ2-1; D may be TRBD1 or TRBD2 (5 bases each). V dropped 4 bases and J dropped 8 bases, with 19 bases sitting between them. In germline, CDR1 is SGHRS, CDR2 YFSETQ. The CDR3 is made up of 15 amino acids. CDR3 protein: CASSAGASRSDEQFF. The CDR3 bases are TGCGCCAGCAGCGCCGGGGCTAGCAGGTCGGATGAGCAGTTCTTC.

This clonotype was seen a few times. This chain joins TRBV7-2 and TRBJ2-3; D ambiguous. Germline CDR1 is SGHTA and CDR2 is FQGNSA. The CDR3 consists of 15 residues. V lost 5 bases to trimming and J lost 8 bases, with 20 bases between them. CDR3 nucleotide sequence: TGTGCCAGCAGCCGAAAAACCCCGGTGGGTGGTACGCAGTATTTT. Amino acids: CASSRKTPVGGTQYF.

This clonotype turned up a few times. V and J are TRBV20-1 and TRBJ1-4, with D hard to call. This CDR3 contains 13 residues. Germline V gene lookup returns CDR1 DFQATT and CDR2 SNEGSKA (reference sequence). Trimming took 5 bases from V and 5 from J, leaving 12 bases between them. The CDR3 region is CSAHSVLNEKLFF. CDR3 DNA: TGCAGTGCTCATTCAGTTCTCAATGAAAAACTGTTTTTT.

The rearrangement joins TRBV20-1 to TRBJ1-2; D gene uncertain. This CDR3 has 12 amino acids. V was clipped by 0 bases and J by 7 bases, with 9 bases between them. In germline, CDR1 is DFQATT, CDR2 SNEGSKA (reference sequence). CDR3 sequence reads: CSARDQTIGYTF. CDR3 DNA sequence: TGCAGTGCTAGAGATCAAACTATTGGCTACACCTTC.

There are a few counts of this clonotype. V is TRBV7-9 and J is TRBJ2-5; 7 nucleotides match TRBD2. V shed 5 bases, J shed 7 bases, and the junction held 7 bases outside the gene matches. The CDR3 loop spans 13 amino acids. Germline CDR1 and CDR2: SEHNR and FQNEAQ (reference sequence). Here the CDR3 reads CASSPSGPGTQYF. The CDR3 DNA reads as TGTGCCAGCAGCCCTAGCGGTCCGGGGACCCAGTACTTC.

This clonotype has a count of ten or more. The chain recombines TRBV7-8 with TRBJ1-4; 9 nucleotides align to TRBD1. The ends lost 4 bases at V and 7 bases at J; junction bases unmatched: 7. The CDR3 has 15 amino acids. The V gene's germline CDR1 is SGHVS and CDR2 FQNEAQ. The CDR3 loop reads CASSSERTGVEKLFF. The DNA of the CDR3 is TGTGCCAGCAGCTCCGAACGGACAGGGGTTGAAAAACTGTTTTTT.

This clonotype was seen more than once but under ten times. CDR3 loop: CASSLATGTGVFF. The CDR3 nucleotides read TGTGCCAGCAGCTTAGCCACCGGGACAGGGGTGTTTTTT. V is TRBV11-2 and J is TRBJ1-4, with 10 bases identical to TRBD1. CDR3 length: 13 residues. Germline V gene lookup returns CDR1 SGHAT and CDR2 FQNNGV. After removal of 1 base from V and 15 bases from J, the junction contained 5 bases not matched to a gene.

V and J are TRBV3-1 and TRBJ2-5, with D perhaps given as TRBD1 or TRBD2 (6 bases each). The ends were cut back, 0 bases at V and 7 bases at J, with 15 bases in the middle. Germline CDR1 and CDR2: LGHDT and YNNKEL (reference sequence). The CDR3 consists of 15 residues. The CDR3 coding sequence is TGTGCCAGCAGCCAAGACCCCGGGGGCCGGGGGACCCAGTACTTC. As protein: CASSQDPGGRGTQYF.

The rearrangement links TRBV19 to TRBJ2-1; a possible D gene is TRBD2 (5 bases). The ends were cut back, 2 bases at V and 8 bases at J, with 7 bases in the middle. Per the germline V gene, CDR1 is LNHDA and CDR2 is SQIVND (reference sequence). The CDR3 sequence is 12 residues long. The CDR3 coding sequence is TGTGCCAGTAGTATACTAGCCCATGAGCAGTTCTTC. Translating gives CASSILAHEQFF.

This clonotype occurred many times. V usage is TRBV7-8 and J usage is TRBJ2-7; D could derive from TRBD1 or TRBD2 (5 bases each). V lost 2 bases and J 4 bases, leaving 18 bases between the germline ends. Germline V lookup: CDR1 SGHVS, CDR2 FQNEAQ. The CDR3 loop spans 16 amino acids. The CDR3 nucleotides are TGTGCCAGCAGCTTAACTCCCGGGACGAAAACGTACGAGCAGTACTTC. Protein sequence: CASSLTPGTKTYEQYF.